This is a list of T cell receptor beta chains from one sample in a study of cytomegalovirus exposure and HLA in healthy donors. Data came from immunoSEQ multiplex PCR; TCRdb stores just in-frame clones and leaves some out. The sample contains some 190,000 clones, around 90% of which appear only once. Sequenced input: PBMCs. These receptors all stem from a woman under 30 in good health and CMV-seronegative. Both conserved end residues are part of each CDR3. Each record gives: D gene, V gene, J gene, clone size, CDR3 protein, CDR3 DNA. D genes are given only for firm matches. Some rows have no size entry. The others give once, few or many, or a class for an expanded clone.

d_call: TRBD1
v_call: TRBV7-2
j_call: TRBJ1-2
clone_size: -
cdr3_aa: CASSSLDRGLDGYTF
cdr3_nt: TGTGCCAGCAGCTCCCTGGACAGGGGGCTAGATGGCTACACCTTC

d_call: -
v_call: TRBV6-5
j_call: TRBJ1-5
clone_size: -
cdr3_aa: CASSTSGKQPQHF
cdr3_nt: TGTGCCAGCAGTACCTCAGGGAAACAGCCCCAGCATTTT

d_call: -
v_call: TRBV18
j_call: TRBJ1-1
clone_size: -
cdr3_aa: CASSPGENTEAFF
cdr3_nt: TGTGCCAGCTCACCAGGAGAGAACACTGAAGCTTTCTTT

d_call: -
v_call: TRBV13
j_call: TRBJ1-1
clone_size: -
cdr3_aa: CASSFPGLNTEAFF
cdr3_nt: TGTGCCAGCAGCTTCCCAGGGCTAAACACTGAAGCTTTCTTT

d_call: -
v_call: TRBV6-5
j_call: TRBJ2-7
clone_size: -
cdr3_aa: CASSYSWSEQYF
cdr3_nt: TGTGCCAGCAGTTACTCTTGGAGCGAGCAGTACTTC

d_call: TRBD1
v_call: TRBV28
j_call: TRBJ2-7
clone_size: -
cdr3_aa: CASSITQGGYEQYF
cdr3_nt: TGTGCCAGCAGTATTACACAGGGGGGCTACGAGCAGTACTTC

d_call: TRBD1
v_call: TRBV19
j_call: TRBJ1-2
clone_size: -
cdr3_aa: CASSITGANSGYTF
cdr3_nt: TGTGCCAGTAGTATCACAGGGGCGAACTCTGGCTACACCTTC

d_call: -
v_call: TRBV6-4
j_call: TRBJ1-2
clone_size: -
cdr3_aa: CASRPGQVGGYTF
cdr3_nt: TGTGCCAGCAGACCCGGACAAGTTGGGGGCTACACCTTC

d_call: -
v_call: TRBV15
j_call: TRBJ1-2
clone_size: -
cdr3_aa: CATSSPTEGDYGYTF
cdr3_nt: TGTGCCACCAGCAGCCCGACGGAAGGGGACTATGGCTACACCTTC

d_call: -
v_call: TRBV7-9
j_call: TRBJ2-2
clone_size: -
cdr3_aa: CASSLNSNTGELFF
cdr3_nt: TGTGCCAGCAGCCTGAACTCGAACACCGGGGAGCTGTTTTTT

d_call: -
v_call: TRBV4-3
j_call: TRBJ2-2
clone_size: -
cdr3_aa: CASSQGYRLSGELFF
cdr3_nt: TGCGCCAGCAGCCAAGGATACAGGCTCTCCGGGGAGCTGTTTTTT

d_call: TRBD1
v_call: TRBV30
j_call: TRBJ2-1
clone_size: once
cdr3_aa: CAWNRGSYNEQFF
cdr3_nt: TGTGCCTGGAACAGGGGGTCCTACAATGAGCAGTTCTTC

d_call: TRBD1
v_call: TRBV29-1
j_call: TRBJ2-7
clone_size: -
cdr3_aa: CSASVGTGYEQYF
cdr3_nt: TGCAGCGCCTCTGTGGGGACAGGCTACGAGCAGTACTTC

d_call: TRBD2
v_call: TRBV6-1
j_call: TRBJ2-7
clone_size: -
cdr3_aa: CASSQTSGRAGEQYF
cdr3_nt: TGTGCCAGCAGCCAGACTAGCGGGAGGGCCGGAGAGCAGTACTTC

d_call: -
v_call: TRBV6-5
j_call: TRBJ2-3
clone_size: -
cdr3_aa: CASSYEQRSPQYF
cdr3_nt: TGTGCCAGCAGTTACGAGCAGCGGAGCCCCCAGTATTTT

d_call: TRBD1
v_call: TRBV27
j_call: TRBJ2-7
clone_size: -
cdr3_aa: CASATGVFYEQYF
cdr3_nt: TGTGCCAGCGCCACAGGGGTCTTCTACGAGCAGTACTTC

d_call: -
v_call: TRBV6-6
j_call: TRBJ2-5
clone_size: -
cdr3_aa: CASSYSQYQETQYF
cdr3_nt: TGTGCCAGCAGTTACTCTCAGTACCAAGAGACCCAGTACTTC

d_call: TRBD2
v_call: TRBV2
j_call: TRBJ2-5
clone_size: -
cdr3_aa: CASRRASGSLGGTQYF
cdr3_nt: TGTGCCAGCAGGAGGGCTAGCGGGAGCTTAGGCGGGACCCAGTACTTC

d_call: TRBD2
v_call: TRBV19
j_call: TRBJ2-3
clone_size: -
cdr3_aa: CASSPPLGLYTDTQYF
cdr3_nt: TGTGCCAGTAGCCCCCCTTTGGGACTATACACAGATACGCAGTATTTT

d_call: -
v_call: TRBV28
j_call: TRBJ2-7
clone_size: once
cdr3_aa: CASSLPELYEQYF
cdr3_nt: TGTGCCAGCAGCCTACCCGAACTCTACGAGCAGTACTTC

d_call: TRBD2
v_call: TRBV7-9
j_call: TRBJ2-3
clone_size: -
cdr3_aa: CASSLGGTSGSFRTQYF
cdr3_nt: TGTGCCAGCAGCTTAGGCGGGACTAGCGGGAGTTTCCGAACGCAGTATTTT

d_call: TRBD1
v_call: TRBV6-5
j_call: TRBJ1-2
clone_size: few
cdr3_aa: CASSRDSYGYTF
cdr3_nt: TGTGCCAGCAGCCGGGACAGTTATGGCTACACCTTC

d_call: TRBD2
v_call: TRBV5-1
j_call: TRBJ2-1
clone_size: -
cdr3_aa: CASSLAGGASYNEQFF
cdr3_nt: TGCGCCAGCAGCCTAGCGGGGGGCGCGAGCTACAATGAGCAGTTCTTC

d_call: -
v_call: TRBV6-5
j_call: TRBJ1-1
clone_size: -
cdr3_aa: CASVRAMNTEAFF
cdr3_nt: TGTGCCAGCGTCAGGGCCATGAACACTGAAGCTTTCTTT

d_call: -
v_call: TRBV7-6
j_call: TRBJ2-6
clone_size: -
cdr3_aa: CASSLALKARGANVLTF
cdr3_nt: TGTGCCAGCAGCTTAGCGTTGAAGGCCAGGGGGGCCAACGTCCTGACTTTC

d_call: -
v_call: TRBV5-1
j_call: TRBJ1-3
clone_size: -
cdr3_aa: CASSLGLGRPGYF
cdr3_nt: TGCGCCAGCAGCTTGGGATTGGGCAGACCGGGGTATTTT

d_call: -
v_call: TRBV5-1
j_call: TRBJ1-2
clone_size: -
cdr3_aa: CASSVGQYGYTF
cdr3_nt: TGCGCCAGCAGCGTAGGACAGTATGGCTACACCTTC

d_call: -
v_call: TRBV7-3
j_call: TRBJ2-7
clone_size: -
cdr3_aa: CASSLGGSLGMKQYF
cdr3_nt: TGTGCCAGCAGCTTAGGGGGGAGCCTGGGAATGAAGCAGTACTTC

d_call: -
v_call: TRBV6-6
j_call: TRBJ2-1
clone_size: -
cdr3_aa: CASRVSSYNEQFF
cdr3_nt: TGTGCCAGCAGGGTTAGCTCCTACAATGAGCAGTTCTTC

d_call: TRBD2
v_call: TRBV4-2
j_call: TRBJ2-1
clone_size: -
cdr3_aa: CASSSTSGNYNEQFF
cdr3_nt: TGTGCCAGCAGCTCAACTAGCGGGAACTACAATGAGCAGTTCTTC

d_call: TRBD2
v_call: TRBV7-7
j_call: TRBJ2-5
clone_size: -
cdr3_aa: CASSTSGGAKTQYF
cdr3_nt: TGTGCTAGCAGCACTAGCGGGGGGGCCAAGACCCAGTACTTC

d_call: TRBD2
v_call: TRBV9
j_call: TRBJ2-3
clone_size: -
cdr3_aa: CASSGGLAGGTDTQYF
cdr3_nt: TGTGCCAGCAGCGGGGGACTAGCGGGGGGCACAGATACGCAGTATTTT

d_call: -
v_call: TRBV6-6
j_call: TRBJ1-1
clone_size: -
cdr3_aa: CASTLGVWAFF
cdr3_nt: TGTGCCAGCACTCTCGGAGTGTGGGCTTTCTTT

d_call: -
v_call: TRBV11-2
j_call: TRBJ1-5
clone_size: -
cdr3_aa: CASSLVGGVLHF
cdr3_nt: TGTGCCAGCAGCTTAGTAGGGGGGGTTCTGCATTTT

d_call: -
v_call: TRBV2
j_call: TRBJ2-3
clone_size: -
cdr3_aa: CASRTTQDTQYF
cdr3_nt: TGTGCCAGCAGGACGACACAAGATACGCAGTATTTT

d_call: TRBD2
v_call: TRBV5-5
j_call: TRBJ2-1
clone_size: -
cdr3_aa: CASSPLGLAQNNEQFF
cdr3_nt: TGTGCCAGCAGCCCTCTGGGACTAGCCCAAAACAATGAGCAGTTCTTC

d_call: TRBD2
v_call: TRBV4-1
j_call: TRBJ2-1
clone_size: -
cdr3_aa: CASSPRLAGGLDLKSNEQFF
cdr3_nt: TGCGCCAGCAGCCCAAGACTAGCGGGAGGGCTCGACCTCAAATCCAATGAGCAGTTCTTC

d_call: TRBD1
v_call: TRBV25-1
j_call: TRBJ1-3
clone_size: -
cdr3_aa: CASSEPLRGNTIYF
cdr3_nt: TGTGCCAGCAGTGAACCCCTCAGGGGGAACACCATATATTTT

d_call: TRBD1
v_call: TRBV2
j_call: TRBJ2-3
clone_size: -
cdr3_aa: CASSPTGGFTDTQYF
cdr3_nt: TGTGCCAGCAGTCCTACAGGGGGGTTCACAGATACGCAGTATTTT

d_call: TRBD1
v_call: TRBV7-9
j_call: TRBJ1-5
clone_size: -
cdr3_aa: CASSRQGAGQPQHF
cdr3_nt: TGTGCCAGCAGCAGACAGGGGGCAGGTCAGCCCCAGCATTTT

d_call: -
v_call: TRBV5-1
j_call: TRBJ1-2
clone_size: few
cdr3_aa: CASSPTLGPNYGYTF
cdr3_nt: TGCGCCAGCAGCCCGACATTGGGGCCTAACTATGGCTACACCTTC

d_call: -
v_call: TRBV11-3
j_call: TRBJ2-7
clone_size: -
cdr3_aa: CASSFGFQGTYEQYF
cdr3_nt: TGTGCCAGCAGCTTCGGCTTTCAGGGAACCTACGAGCAGTACTTC